These T cell receptor beta chains were read from a single sample in a study of OX40 agonist ivuxolimab in advanced cancers. The protocol was immunoSEQ multiplex PCR, while the TCRdb copy is restricted to in-frame clones and leaves out a portion. The sample has nearly 65,000 clones, about 89% seen once. This sample comprised CD4+ or CD8+ T cells sorted from blood, obtained in a trial of the OX40 agonist ivuxolimab. The receptors come from an adult with an advanced solid tumor such as melanoma, head and neck, liver or kidney cancer. The CDR3 runs from the conserved cysteine through the conserved F or W. Each record gives: J gene, V gene, clone size, CDR3 protein. The size of a clone is reported for some rows only, either as once, few or many, or as a class for expanded clones.

J gene: TRBJ2-2; V gene: TRBV13; clone size: NA; CDR3 protein: CASSPFGGELFF
J gene: TRBJ1-1; V gene: TRBV28; clone size: once; CDR3 protein: CASSLWGAMDTEAFF
J gene: TRBJ2-7; V gene: TRBV19; clone size: NA; CDR3 protein: CASSEGLAGSYEQYF
J gene: TRBJ1-2; V gene: TRBV7-9; clone size: NA; CDR3 protein: CASSSSGGLSYGYTF
J gene: TRBJ1-2; V gene: TRBV11-2; clone size: few; CDR3 protein: CASSLESSGTGGYTF
J gene: TRBJ1-5; V gene: TRBV19; clone size: NA; CDR3 protein: CASSIVGFGNQPQHF
J gene: TRBJ2-3; V gene: TRBV6-1; clone size: NA; CDR3 protein: CASGGVGGGADTQYF
J gene: TRBJ2-2; V gene: TRBV5-6; clone size: NA; CDR3 protein: CASSRGDTGELFF
J gene: TRBJ1-2; V gene: TRBV19; clone size: NA; CDR3 protein: CASSIDPGVAVGADGYTF
J gene: TRBJ2-1; V gene: TRBV4-3; clone size: NA; CDR3 protein: CASSPRLGLYNEQFF
J gene: TRBJ1-2; V gene: TRBV29-1; clone size: NA; CDR3 protein: CSAEGAAGYGYTF
J gene: TRBJ1-5; V gene: TRBV19; clone size: NA; CDR3 protein: CASSIWYGDQPQHF
J gene: TRBJ2-1; V gene: TRBV9; clone size: NA; CDR3 protein: CASSVGGGTINEQFF
J gene: TRBJ2-7; V gene: TRBV27; clone size: NA; CDR3 protein: CASMGHSYEQYF
J gene: TRBJ1-2; V gene: TRBV19; clone size: NA; CDR3 protein: CASSIETSGGTYGYTF
J gene: TRBJ1-2; V gene: TRBV28; clone size: NA; CDR3 protein: CASSPQGLSYGYTF
J gene: TRBJ1-6; V gene: TRBV10-3; clone size: NA; CDR3 protein: CAISESGQGSPLHF
J gene: TRBJ2-3; V gene: TRBV27; clone size: once; CDR3 protein: CASSWGTSGITDTQYF
J gene: TRBJ1-2; V gene: TRBV6-1; clone size: NA; CDR3 protein: CASKEGLSYGYTF
J gene: TRBJ2-7; V gene: TRBV6-6; clone size: NA; CDR3 protein: CASSSYRDSSYEQYF
J gene: TRBJ2-5; V gene: TRBV7-2; clone size: NA; CDR3 protein: CASSPLVEGYETQYF
J gene: TRBJ1-2; V gene: TRBV9; clone size: NA; CDR3 protein: CASSVVGTGDGYTF
J gene: TRBJ2-1; V gene: TRBV4-1; clone size: NA; CDR3 protein: CASSQDFGTRSYEQFF
J gene: TRBJ1-1; V gene: TRBV4-1; clone size: NA; CDR3 protein: CASSQARQANTEAFF
J gene: TRBJ2-2; V gene: TRBV28; clone size: NA; CDR3 protein: CASSLVAATGELFF
J gene: TRBJ2-7; V gene: TRBV4-2; clone size: NA; CDR3 protein: CASSQDGSGRASYEQYF
J gene: TRBJ2-1; V gene: TRBV6-5; clone size: NA; CDR3 protein: CASSWGGRAGNEQFF
J gene: TRBJ1-6; V gene: TRBV28; clone size: once; CDR3 protein: CASSFETGSSYNSPLHF
J gene: TRBJ2-1; V gene: TRBV21-1; clone size: NA; CDR3 protein: CASSNPPRREGKDNEQFF
J gene: TRBJ2-1; V gene: TRBV6-1; clone size: NA; CDR3 protein: CASSGPGERGYYNEQFF
J gene: TRBJ1-5; V gene: TRBV6-5; clone size: NA; CDR3 protein: CASSYGGSNQPQHF
J gene: TRBJ1-1; V gene: TRBV5-1; clone size: NA; CDR3 protein: CASSLKGGNTEAFF
J gene: TRBJ2-3; V gene: TRBV4-1; clone size: NA; CDR3 protein: CASSQEAGGAGVTDTQYF
J gene: TRBJ2-3; V gene: TRBV5-4; clone size: NA; CDR3 protein: CASRRGGDIAPSTDTQYF
J gene: TRBJ2-1; V gene: TRBV7-6; clone size: once; CDR3 protein: CASSLEHTLYNEQFF
J gene: TRBJ2-7; V gene: TRBV4-3; clone size: NA; CDR3 protein: CASSQNRGEQYF
J gene: TRBJ2-1; V gene: TRBV29-1; clone size: NA; CDR3 protein: CSVAMSNHNEQFF
J gene: TRBJ2-1; V gene: TRBV29-1; clone size: NA; CDR3 protein: CSVDATGVNEQFF
J gene: TRBJ2-7; V gene: TRBV6-6; clone size: NA; CDR3 protein: CASSYSAGYEQYF
J gene: TRBJ1-1; V gene: TRBV27; clone size: NA; CDR3 protein: CASSRGTGLNTEAFF
J gene: TRBJ1-2; V gene: TRBV5-1; clone size: once; CDR3 protein: CASSSFSHSNYGYTF
J gene: TRBJ1-1; V gene: TRBV19; clone size: once; CDR3 protein: CASSILGGDTEAFF
J gene: TRBJ1-5; V gene: TRBV7-9; clone size: NA; CDR3 protein: CASSLGAGTGENQPQHF